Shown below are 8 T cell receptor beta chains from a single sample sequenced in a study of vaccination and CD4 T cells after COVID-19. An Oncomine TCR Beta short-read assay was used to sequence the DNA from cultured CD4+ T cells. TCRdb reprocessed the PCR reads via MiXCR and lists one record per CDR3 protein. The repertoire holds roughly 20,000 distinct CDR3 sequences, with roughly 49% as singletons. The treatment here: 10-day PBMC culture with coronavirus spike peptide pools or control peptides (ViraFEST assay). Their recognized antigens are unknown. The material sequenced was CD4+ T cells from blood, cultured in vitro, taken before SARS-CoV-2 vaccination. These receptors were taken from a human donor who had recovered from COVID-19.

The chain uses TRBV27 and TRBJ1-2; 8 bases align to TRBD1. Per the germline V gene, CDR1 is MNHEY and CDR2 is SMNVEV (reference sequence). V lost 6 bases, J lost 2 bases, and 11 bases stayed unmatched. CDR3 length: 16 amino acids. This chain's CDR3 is CASSPHPRTGNYGYTF. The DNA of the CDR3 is TGTGCCAGCAGCCCACACCCCCGGACAGGGAACTATGGCTACACCTTC.

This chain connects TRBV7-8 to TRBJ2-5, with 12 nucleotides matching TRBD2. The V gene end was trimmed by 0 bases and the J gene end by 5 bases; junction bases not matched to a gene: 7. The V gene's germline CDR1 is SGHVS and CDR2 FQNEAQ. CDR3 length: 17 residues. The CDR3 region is CASSLARLAGAGETQYF. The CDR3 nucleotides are TGTGCCAGCAGCTTAGCCCGACTAGCGGGGGCTGGGGAGACCCAGTACTTC.

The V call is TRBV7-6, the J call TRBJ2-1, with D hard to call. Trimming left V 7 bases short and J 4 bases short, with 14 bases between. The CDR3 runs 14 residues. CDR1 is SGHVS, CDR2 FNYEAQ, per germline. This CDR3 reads CASTFRSHYNEQFF. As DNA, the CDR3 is TGTGCCAGCACTTTCAGGAGCCATTACAATGAGCAGTTCTTC.

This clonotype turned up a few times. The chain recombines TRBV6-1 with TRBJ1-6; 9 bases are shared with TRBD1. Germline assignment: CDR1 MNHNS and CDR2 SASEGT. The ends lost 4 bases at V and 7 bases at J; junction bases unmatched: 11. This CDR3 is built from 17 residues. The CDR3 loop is CASSGGTGGANNSPLHF. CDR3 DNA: TGTGCCAGCAGTGGGGGTACAGGGGGCGCGAACAATTCACCCCTCCACTTT.

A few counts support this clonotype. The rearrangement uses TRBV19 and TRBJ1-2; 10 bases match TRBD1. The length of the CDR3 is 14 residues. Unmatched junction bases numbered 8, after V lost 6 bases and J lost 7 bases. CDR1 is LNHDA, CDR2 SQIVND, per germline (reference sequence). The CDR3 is CASSSTGQGFGYTF. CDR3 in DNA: TGTGCCAGTAGCTCTACGGGACAGGGGTTTGGCTACACCTTC.

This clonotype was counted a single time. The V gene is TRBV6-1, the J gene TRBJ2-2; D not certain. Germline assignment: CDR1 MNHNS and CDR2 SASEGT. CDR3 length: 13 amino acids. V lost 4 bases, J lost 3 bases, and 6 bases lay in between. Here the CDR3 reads CASSGSHTGELFF. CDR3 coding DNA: TGTGCCAGCAGTGGATCCCACACCGGGGAGCTGTTTTTT.

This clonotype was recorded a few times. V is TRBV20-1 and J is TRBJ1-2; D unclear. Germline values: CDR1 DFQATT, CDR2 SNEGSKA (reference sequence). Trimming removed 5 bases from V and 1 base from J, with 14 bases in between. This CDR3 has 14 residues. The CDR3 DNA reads TGCAGTGCTCGAGGGCGCACCAGTAACTATGGCTACACCTTC. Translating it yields CSARGRTSNYGYTF.

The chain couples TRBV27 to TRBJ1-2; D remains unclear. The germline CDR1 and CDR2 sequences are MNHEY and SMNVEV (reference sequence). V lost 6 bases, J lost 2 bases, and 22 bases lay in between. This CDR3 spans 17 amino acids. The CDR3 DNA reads TGTGCCAGCAGGCCCGACGGACCGTCACCGAGAAACTATGGCTACACCTTC. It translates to CASRPDGPSPRNYGYTF.